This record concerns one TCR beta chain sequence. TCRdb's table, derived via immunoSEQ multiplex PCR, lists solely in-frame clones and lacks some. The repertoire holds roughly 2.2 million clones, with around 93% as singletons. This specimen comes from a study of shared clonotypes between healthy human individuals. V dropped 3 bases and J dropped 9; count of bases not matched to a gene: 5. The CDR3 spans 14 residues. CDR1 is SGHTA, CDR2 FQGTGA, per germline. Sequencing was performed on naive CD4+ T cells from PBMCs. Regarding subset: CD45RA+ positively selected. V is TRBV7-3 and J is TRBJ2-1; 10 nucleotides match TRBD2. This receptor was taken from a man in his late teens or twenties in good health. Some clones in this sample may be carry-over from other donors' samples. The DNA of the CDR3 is TGTGCCAGCAGCTTCCTAGCGGGAGTTGGTGAGCAGTTCTTC. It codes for CASSFLAGVGEQFF.